This TCR beta chain was recovered during a study of blood T cell repertoires in COVID-19. Profiled with immunoSEQ multiplex PCR; TCRdb holds only in-frame clones, not every one. The sample shows hundreds of thousands of clones, 87% of them seen only once. The sample was peripheral blood. The TCR comes from a woman aged 35 to 49 who had recovered from COVID-19.

In DNA form, the CDR3 reads TGCAGCGTCCTCGGGGGGGCTCGAGGGACTGAAGCTTTCTTT. It translates to CSVLGGARGTEAFF. The V and J genes are TRBV29-1 and TRBJ1-1; D perhaps matches TRBD1 (6 bases). Germline V lookup: CDR1 SQVTM, CDR2 ANQGSEA. The CDR3 length is 14 residues. V was cut by 6 bases and J by 5 bases, with 19 bases left in between.